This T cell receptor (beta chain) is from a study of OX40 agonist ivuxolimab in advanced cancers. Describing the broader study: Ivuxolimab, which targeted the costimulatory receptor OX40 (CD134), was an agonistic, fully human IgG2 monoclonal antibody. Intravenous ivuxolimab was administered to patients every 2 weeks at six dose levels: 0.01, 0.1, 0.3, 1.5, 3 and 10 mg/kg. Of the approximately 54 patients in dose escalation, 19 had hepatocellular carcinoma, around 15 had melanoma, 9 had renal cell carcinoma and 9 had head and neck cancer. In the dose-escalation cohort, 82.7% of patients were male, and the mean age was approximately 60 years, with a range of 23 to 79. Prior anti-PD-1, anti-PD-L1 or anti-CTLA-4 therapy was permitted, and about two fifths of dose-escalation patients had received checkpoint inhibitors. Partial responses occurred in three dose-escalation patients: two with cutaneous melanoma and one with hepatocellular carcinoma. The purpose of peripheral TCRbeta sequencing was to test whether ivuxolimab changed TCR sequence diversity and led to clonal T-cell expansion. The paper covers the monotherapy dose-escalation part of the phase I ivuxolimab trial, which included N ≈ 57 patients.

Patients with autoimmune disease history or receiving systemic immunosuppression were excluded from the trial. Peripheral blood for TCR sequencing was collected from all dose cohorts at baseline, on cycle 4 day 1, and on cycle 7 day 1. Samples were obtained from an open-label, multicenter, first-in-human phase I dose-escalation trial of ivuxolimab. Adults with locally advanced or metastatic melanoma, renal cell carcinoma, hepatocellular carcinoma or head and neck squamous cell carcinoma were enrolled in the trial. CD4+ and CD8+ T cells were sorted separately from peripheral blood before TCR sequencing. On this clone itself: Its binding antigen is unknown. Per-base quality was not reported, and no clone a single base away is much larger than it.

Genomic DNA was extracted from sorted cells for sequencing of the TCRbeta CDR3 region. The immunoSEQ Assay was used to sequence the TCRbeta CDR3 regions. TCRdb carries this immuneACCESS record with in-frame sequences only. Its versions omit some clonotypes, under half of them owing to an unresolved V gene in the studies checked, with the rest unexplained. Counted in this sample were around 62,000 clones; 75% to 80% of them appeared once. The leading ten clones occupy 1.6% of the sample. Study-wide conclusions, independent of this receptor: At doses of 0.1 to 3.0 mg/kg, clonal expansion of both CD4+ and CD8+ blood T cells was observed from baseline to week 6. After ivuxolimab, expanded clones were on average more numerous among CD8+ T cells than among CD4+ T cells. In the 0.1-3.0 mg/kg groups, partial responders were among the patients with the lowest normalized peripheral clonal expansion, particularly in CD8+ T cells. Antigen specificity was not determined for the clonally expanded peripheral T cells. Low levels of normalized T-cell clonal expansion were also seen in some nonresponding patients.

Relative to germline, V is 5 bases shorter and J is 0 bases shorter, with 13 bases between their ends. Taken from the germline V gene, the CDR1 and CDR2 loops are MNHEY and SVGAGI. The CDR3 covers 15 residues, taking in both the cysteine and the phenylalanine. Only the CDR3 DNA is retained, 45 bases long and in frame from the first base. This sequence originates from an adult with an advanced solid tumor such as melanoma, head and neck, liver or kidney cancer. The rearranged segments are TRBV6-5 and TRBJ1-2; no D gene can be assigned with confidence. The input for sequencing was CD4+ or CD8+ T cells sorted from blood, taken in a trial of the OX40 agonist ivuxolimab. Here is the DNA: TGTGCCAGCAGTCTCACCGACGGAGCTAACTATGGCTACACCTTC. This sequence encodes CASSLTDGANYGYTF.